The 22 T cell receptor beta chains reported below all come from one sample, sequenced in a study of T cell repertoires in cytomegalovirus infection. Their antigens remain unidentified. Each CDR3 protein is one row after TCRdb ran MiXCR on the reads. Here the sample spans roughly 920,000 distinct CDR3 sequences, approximately 30% being singletons. The sample in question was cultured CD8+ T cells from PBMCs, obtained from culture after CMV antigen stimulation. These TCRs come from a human donor in good health (CMV status not recorded). Some clones in this sample may be carry-over from other donors' samples.

In this sample, this clonotype turned up a few times. The V call is TRBV14, the J call TRBJ2-1; 10 bases align to TRBD2. Germline loops: CDR1 SGHDN, CDR2 FVKESK. The CDR3 is 16 residues long. Germline trimming cut 4 bases from V and 10 bases from J; bases unmatched to any gene: 13. CDR3 bases: TGTGCCAGCAGCCGCCGGGTGGCTAGCGGGGGCTACGAGCAGTTCTTC. Its protein is CASSRRVASGGYEQFF.

This clonotype was observed many times. The chain has TRBV19 and TRBJ1-5; no firm D call. V lost 5 bases to trimming and J lost 9 bases, with 8 bases between them. Germline CDR1 reads LNHDA; CDR2 reads SQIVND (reference sequence). The CDR3 spans 11 residues. In nucleotides, the CDR3 is TGTGCCAGTAGTGGGTCGACGCCCCAGCATTTT. It is translated as CASSGSTPQHF. The variable domain in full, with the rest retrieved from reference TRBV19 and TRBJ1-5, is DGGITQSPKYLFRKEGQNVTLSCEQNLNHDAMYWYRQDPGQGLRLIYYSQIVNDFQKGDIAEGYSVSREKKESFPLTVTSAQKNPTAFYLCASSGSTPQHFGDGTRLSIL.

V gene TRBV19 combines with J gene TRBJ2-6; possibly TRBD2 for D (5 bases). This CDR3 has 12 amino acids. V was pared by 2 bases and J by 13 bases, with 9 bases between. Germline V gene lookup returns CDR1 LNHDA and CDR2 SQIVND (reference sequence). The CDR3 protein is CASSIPPGVLTF. CDR3 bases: TGTGCCAGTAGTATACCGCCGGGGGTCCTGACTTTC.

The chain has TRBV6-2 or TRBV6-3 and TRBJ1-5, with D hard to call. With 0 bases removed from V and 10 bases from J, the gap between germline ends came to 10 bases. CDR1 and CDR2 from the germline V gene are MNHEY and SVGEGT. The CDR3 consists of 13 residues. CDR3 sequence (DNA): TGTGCCAGCAGTTACTCCACCTCGGGCCCCCAGCATTTT. This codes for CASSYSTSGPQHF.

In its sample, this clonotype was seen many times. The V call is TRBV19, the J call TRBJ2-1; 7 nucleotides match TRBD2. Germline V lookup: CDR1 LNHDA, CDR2 SQIVND (reference sequence). This CDR3 region has 16 residues. The junction had 7 bases not matched to a gene; V was cut back by 3 bases and J by 2 bases. This CDR3 is CASSIGLSGAYNEQFF. The CDR3 bases are TGTGCCAGTAGTATCGGGTTGAGCGGGGCCTACAATGAGCAGTTCTTC.

This clonotype has only a few counts. V and J are TRBV4-1 and TRBJ2-4; D may be TRBD1 (5 bases). Germline CDR1 reads MGHRA; CDR2 reads YSYEKL. This CDR3 has 14 residues. V lost 5 bases, J lost 5 bases, and 13 bases lay in between. For the CDR3, the DNA is TGCGCCAGCAGCTCGCAGGGATTCGAAAACATTCAGTACTTC. Its protein product is CASSSQGFENIQYF.

This clonotype has ten or more counts. The chain couples TRBV12-3 or TRBV12-4 to TRBJ2-2, with 8 bases matching TRBD2. CDR3 size: 15 residues. V trimming: 3 bases; J trimming: 8 bases; junction bases outside the gene matches: 8. The CDR3, as DNA: TGTGCCAGCAGTTTTCGGGGGGGGCCCGCAGGGGAGCTGTTTTTT. This translates into CASSFRGGPAGELFF.

This clonotype was detected many times. This chain links TRBV7-6 with TRBJ2-7; TRBD1 might be the D (6 bases). Germline V gene sequence: CDR1 SGHVS, CDR2 FNYEAQ. CDR3 length equals 16 residues. V lost 1 base, J lost 0 bases, and 13 bases lay in between. For the CDR3, the DNA is TGTGCCAGCAGCTTAGGGACAGCGATGAGCTCCTACGAGCAGTACTTC. This gives the protein CASSLGTAMSSYEQYF.

This clonotype was found a few times. J is TRBJ2-1 and V is TRBV7-2, with TRBD2 as a possible D gene (7 bases). The germline V and J ends were trimmed by 4 bases and 11 bases, with 12 bases remaining between them. The CDR3 extends over 12 amino acids. Looked up from germline, CDR1 is SGHTA and CDR2 is FQGNSA. The DNA of the CDR3 is TGTGCCAGCAGCTCCCCGGGGGGCCAGCAGTTCTTC. Its protein is CASSSPGGQQFF.

This clonotype was seen repeatedly, ten times or more. This chain links TRBV7-8 with TRBJ2-5; 10 nucleotides agree with TRBD2. Trimming removed 5 bases from V and 1 base from J; junction bases left unmatched: 4. The CDR3 contains 15 residues. Germline V gene sequence: CDR1 SGHVS, CDR2 FQNEAQ. The CDR3 loop reads CASSISGGIQETQYF. The DNA of the CDR3 is TGTGCCAGCAGCATTAGCGGGGGGATCCAAGAGACCCAGTACTTC.

At least ten counts were recorded for this clonotype. The chain couples TRBV12-3 or TRBV12-4 to TRBJ2-2; tentatively, D is TRBD2 (6 bases). The CDR3 is 15 residues long. The V gene lost 5 bases and the J gene lost 0 bases, with 10 bases spanning the gap. CDR3 bases: TGTGCCAGCAGTCCAAGGGACTCGAACACCGGGGAGCTGTTTTTT. Its translation is CASSPRDSNTGELFF.

Only a few counts were recorded for this clonotype. The gene calls are TRBV5-1 and TRBJ1-2; D is uncertain. The CDR3 covers 14 residues. V shed 0 bases and J shed 5 bases, with 11 bases lying between them. The germline CDR1 and CDR2 sequences are SGHRS and YFSETQ. As DNA, the CDR3 is TGCGCCAGCAGCTTGGACTGGGATCCGTATGGCTACACCTTC. Translation: CASSLDWDPYGYTF. Variable domain in full (rest from reference TRBV5-1 and TRBJ1-2): KAGVTQTPRYLIKTRGQQVTLSCSPISGHRSVSWYQQTPGQGLQFLFEYFSETQRNKGNFPGRFSGRQFSNSRSEMNVSTLELGDSALYLCASSLDWDPYGYTFGSGTRLTVV.

This clonotype was seen at least ten times. The J gene is TRBJ2-7, the V gene TRBV20-1; D is perhaps TRBD1 (5 bases). V dropped 2 bases and J dropped 4 bases, with 6 bases sitting between them. The CDR3 is made up of 11 amino acids. Per the germline V gene, CDR1 is DFQATT and CDR2 is SNEGSKA (reference sequence). Here the CDR3 DNA reads TGCAGTGCTAGAAAGGGGTACGAGCAGTACTTC. Translated: CSARKGYEQYF.

This clonotype came up a few times. The chain recombines TRBV5-1 with TRBJ2-1; D ambiguous. The CDR3 runs 15 residues. Looked up from germline, CDR1 is SGHRS and CDR2 is YFSETQ. V was cut by 4 bases and J by 0 bases, with 11 bases left in between. CDR3 protein: CASSELLSSYNEQFF. The CDR3 DNA follows: TGCGCCAGCAGCGAACTTTTGAGCTCCTACAATGAGCAGTTCTTC.

This clonotype occurred many times. This sequence joins TRBV6-5 and TRBJ2-3, with D perhaps TRBD1 (5 bases). Trimming shortened V by 2 bases and J by 0 bases, and 9 bases separated the two germline ends. From germline, CDR1 is MNHEY and CDR2 SVGAGI. The CDR3 has 15 residues. The CDR3 DNA reads TGTGCCAGCAGTTACGGGCAGGGTAGCACAGATACGCAGTATTTT. Its translation is CASSYGQGSTDTQYF.

This clonotype came up once. V usage is TRBV7-8 and J usage is TRBJ1-3; 7 bases line up with TRBD1. Trimming cost V 5 bases and J 2 bases; bases outside gene matches: 12. Germline CDR1 reads SGHVS; CDR2 reads FQNEAQ. The CDR3 runs 17 residues. CDR3 sequence reads: CASSTQGGASPGNTIYF. The CDR3 DNA follows: TGTGCCAGCAGCACCCAGGGGGGGGCCAGCCCTGGAAACACCATATATTTT.

The chain is built from TRBV10-3 and TRBJ2-1, with TRBD2 identical over 12 bases. The trim removed 3 bases at V and 1 base at J, leaving 7 bases unmatched. CDR3 size: 18 residues. Germline values: CDR1 ENHRY, CDR2 SYGVKD. The CDR3 DNA reads as TGTGCCATCAGTGACCCTAGCGGGGGGGCCCGATCCTACAATGAGCAGTTCTTC. Encoded protein: CAISDPSGGARSYNEQFF.

In this sample, this clonotype turned up many times. The chain links TRBV7-9 to TRBJ2-1, with D perhaps matching TRBD2 (6 bases). The CDR3 is made up of 13 amino acids. Deletions cut 5 bases from V and 9 bases from J, with 14 bases between. The germline V gene has CDR1 SEHNR and CDR2 FQNEAQ (reference sequence). Written as DNA, the CDR3 is TGTGCCAGCAGCAAACCGGGACTTGGTGAGCAGTTCTTC. Translation: CASSKPGLGEQFF.

The CDR3 DNA is TGTGCCAGCAGTTACTCCCGACAGAACAATCAGCCCCAGCATTTT. This codes for CASSYSRQNNQPQHF. This chain links TRBV6-8 with TRBJ1-5, with D possibly being TRBD1 (5 bases). Germline CDR1 and CDR2: MNHGY and SAAAGT. With 0 bases removed from V and 3 bases from J, the gap between germline ends came to 9 bases. CDR3 length: 15 amino acids.

This clonotype was recorded a few times. The V call is TRBV7-9, the J call TRBJ2-7, with a tentative D call TRBD1 (6 bases). CDR1 is SEHNR, CDR2 FQNEAQ, per germline (reference sequence). CDR3 length: 15 amino acids. Trimming removed 1 base from V and 1 base from J, with 11 bases in between. The DNA for the CDR3 is TGTGCCAGCAGCTTAGGTACAGGGTGGTCCTACGAGCAGTACGTC. Residues: CASSLGTGWSYEQYV.

The CDR3 nucleotides are TGTGCCAGCAGGGCGACAGGGTTGGGCAATCAGCCCCAGCATTTT. Amino acids: CASRATGLGNQPQHF. The rearrangement links TRBV7-8 to TRBJ1-5, with TRBD1 matching 7 bases. Germline V gene sequence: CDR1 SGHVS, CDR2 FQNEAQ. The CDR3 length is 15 residues. Losses at the gene ends were 6 bases for V and 2 bases for J; bases not matched to a gene: 7.

J is TRBJ2-7 and V is TRBV23-1; TRBD1 matches 8 bases. TRBV23-1 is an open reading frame, and its role is uncertain. V trimming: 3 bases; J trimming: 0 bases; junction bases outside the gene matches: 10. This CDR3 is built from 17 residues. The CDR3 DNA reads TGCGCCAGCAGTCATAGGGACAGGTCACTCTTCTCCTACGAGCAGTACGTC. Translating it yields CASSHRDRSLFSYEQYV.